This T cell receptor (beta chain) stems from a study of T cell changes during pregnancy in multiple sclerosis (dated by TCRdb to about 2019). Notes on the research overall: The study looked at changes in the T cell repertoire across pregnancy in women with multiple sclerosis.

A note on this clone: Its antigen remains undetermined. One base away there is no much larger clone; base qualities are not given.

The cysteine opens and the phenylalanine closes a CDR3 of 16 amino acids. CDR3 DNA is the only sequence kept; it has 48 bases, read in frame from the first base. The junction carries 25 bases between V and J, which are trimmed by 10 bases and 7 bases respectively. The germline V gene specifies SGHVS as CDR1 and FNYEAQ as CDR2. The protocol used for the library was the immunoSEQ multiplex PCR assay. Held by TCRdb, this immuneACCESS table contains in-frame sequences only and omits some clones. Under half of the omission traces to an unresolved V gene where checked; the cause of the rest is unknown. This sample holds about 54,000 clones; 85% to 90% were observed only once. Of the sample, around 0.58% is held by the ten largest clones.

Here the chain combines TRBV7-6 and TRBJ2-2; TRBD2 might be the D gene, on 6 matching bases. Here the sequenced sample was CD4+ T cells from peripheral blood mononuclear cells, taken in the first trimester of pregnancy. The TCR sequence derives from a female donor with multiple sclerosis, enrolled in a pregnancy study. The encoded CDR3 is CATIPTGPRGIGELFF. The bases read TGTGCCACAATCCCGACGGGACCCCGGGGGATCGGGGAGCTGTTTTTT. Here the CDR3 is joined to the reference TRBV7-6 and TRBJ2-2 genes, and the full variable domain is: GAGVSQSPRYKVTKRGQDVALRCDPISGHVSLYWYRQALGQGPEFLTYFNYEAQQDKSGLPNDRFSAERPEGSISTLTIQRTEQRDSAMYRCATIPTGPRGIGELFFGEGSRLTVL.